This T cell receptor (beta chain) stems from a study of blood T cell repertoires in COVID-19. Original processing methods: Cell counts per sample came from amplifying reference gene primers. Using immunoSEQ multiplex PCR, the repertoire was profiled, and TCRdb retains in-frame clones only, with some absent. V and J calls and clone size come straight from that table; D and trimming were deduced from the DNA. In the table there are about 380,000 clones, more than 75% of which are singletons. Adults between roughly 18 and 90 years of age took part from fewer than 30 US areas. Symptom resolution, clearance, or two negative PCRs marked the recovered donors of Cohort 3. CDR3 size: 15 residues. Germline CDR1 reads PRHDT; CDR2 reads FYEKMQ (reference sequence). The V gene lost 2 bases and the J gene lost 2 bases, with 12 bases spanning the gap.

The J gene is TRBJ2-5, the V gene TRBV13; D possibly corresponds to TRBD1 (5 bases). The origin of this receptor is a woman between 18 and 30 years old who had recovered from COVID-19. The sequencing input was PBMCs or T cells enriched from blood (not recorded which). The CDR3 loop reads CASSLMPTGQETQYF. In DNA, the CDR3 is TGTGCCAGCAGCTTAATGCCCACAGGACAAGAGACCCAGTACTTC.